The clone carrying this T cell receptor (beta chain) occurred a few times. Its antigen remains unidentified. Just one base apart from a much larger clone, this may be a read error. Time point defined: newly diagnosed GD, antithyroid drugs for less than 3 months. Researchers made the TCR library from RNA that was extracted from PBMCs. Diagnosing Graves' disease relied on the American Thyroid Association guidelines. This specimen comes from a study of regulatory T cells in long-lasting Graves disease. The study, taken as a whole, reports: A greater number of public clonotypes (2,741) was shared by persistent patients than by new patients (over 900).

In building TCR beta libraries, iRepertoire HTBI primers were used together with Arm-PCR of CDR3 regions. TCRdb reprocessed the multiplex PCR reads with MiXCR, giving one entry per CDR3 protein. This repertoire shows about 560,000 distinct CDR3 sequences, about 16% found once; its top ten account for around 13%. Another study also made use of these data, one on T cells in Graves' hyperthyroidism and ophthalmopathy.

The clonotype comes from a young man with Graves disease. The starting material was peripheral blood mononuclear cells (PBMCs), obtained at new diagnosis, from a patient treated with antithyroid drugs.

CDR3 region: CASSFRENYGCTF. The CDR3, as DNA: TGTGCCAGCAGTTTCAGGGAAAACTATGGCTGCACCTTC. The rearrangement uses TRBV12-3 or TRBV12-4 and TRBJ1-2, with D possibly being TRBD1 (5 bases). The CDR3 contains 13 residues.